This TCR beta chain comes out of a study of cytomegalovirus exposure and HLA in healthy donors. Whole-study results and caveats: In vitro assays verified that three CMV-associated chains recognized CMV antigens specifically. According to a later analysis, TCR clusters from the first cohort tended to co-occur in the 120 or so validation repertoires. High sensitivity and specificity were reportedly achieved when the classifier diagnosed cytomegalovirus status.

The CDR3 contains 12 residues. Trimming removed 7 bases from V and 6 bases from J, with 11 bases in between. Germline CDR1 and CDR2: WSHSY and SAAADI. Repertoires were generated with immunoSEQ multiplex PCR, while TCRdb's copy carries only in-frame clones and drops some. The sample gives about 110,000 clones, approximately 90% of which show up once; around 1.9% is in the top ten. In regard to this clone: Its cognate antigen is unknown.

The J gene is TRBJ2-3, the V gene TRBV10-2; maybe TRBD2 (6 bases). The specimen was PBMCs. This clonotype was obtained from a woman between 18 and 29 years old in good health and CMV-seropositive. In nucleotides, the CDR3 is TGCGCCAGCAAGCGGGCTCGGGATACGCAGTATTTT. Translated, it gives CASKRARDTQYF.